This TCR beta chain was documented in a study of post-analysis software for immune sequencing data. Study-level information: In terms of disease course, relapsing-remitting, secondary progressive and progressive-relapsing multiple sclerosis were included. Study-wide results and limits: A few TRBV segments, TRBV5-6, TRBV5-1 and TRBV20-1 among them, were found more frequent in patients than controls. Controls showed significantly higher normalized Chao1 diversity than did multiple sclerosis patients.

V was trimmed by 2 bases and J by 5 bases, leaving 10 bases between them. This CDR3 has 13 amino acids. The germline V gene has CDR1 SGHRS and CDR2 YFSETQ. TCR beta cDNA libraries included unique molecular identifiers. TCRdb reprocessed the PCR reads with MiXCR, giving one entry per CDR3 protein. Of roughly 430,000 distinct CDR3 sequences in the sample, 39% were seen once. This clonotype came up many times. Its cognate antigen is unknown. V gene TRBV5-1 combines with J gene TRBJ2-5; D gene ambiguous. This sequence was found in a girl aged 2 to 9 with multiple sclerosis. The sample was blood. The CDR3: CASSFESPETQYF. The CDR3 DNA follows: TGCGCCAGCAGCTTCGAGTCCCCGGAGACCCAGTACTTC.